The rows below give T cell receptor beta chains drawn from one sample of a study of T cells in Graves' hyperthyroidism and ophthalmopathy. MiXCR, run by TCRdb on the multiplex PCR reads, gives a single entry per CDR3 protein. The data contain around 580,000 distinct CDR3 sequences, approximately 16% of them singletons. The sequencing sample was made of blood. The receptors originated from a young woman with Graves' hyperthyroidism. Each CDR3 is given with its conserved first and last residue. Each record gives: D gene, clone size, V gene, J gene, CDR3 DNA, CDR3 protein. The D gene is left open where the match is weak. Only part of the rows carry a size: once, few, many, or a class if the clone is expanded.

d_call: TRBD2
clone_size: many
v_call: TRBV6-4
j_call: TRBJ2-1
cdr3_nt: TGTGCCAGCCAGCCGGGACTAGCGGGATACAATGAGCAGTTCTTC
cdr3_aa: CASQPGLAGYNEQFF

d_call: TRBD1
clone_size: many
v_call: TRBV7-9
j_call: TRBJ1-1
cdr3_nt: TGTGCCAGCAGCATCCGACAGGGGACGGGGAACACTGAAGCTTTCTTT
cdr3_aa: CASSIRQGTGNTEAFF

d_call: -
clone_size: few
v_call: TRBV7-9
j_call: TRBJ2-7
cdr3_nt: TGTGCCAGCAGCTCAAATTTCTCCTACGAGCAGTACTTC
cdr3_aa: CASSSNFSYEQYF

d_call: -
clone_size: many
v_call: TRBV5-4
j_call: TRBJ2-5
cdr3_nt: TGTGCCAGCAGCTCGACAGCTCAAGAGACCCAGTACTTC
cdr3_aa: CASSSTAQETQYF

d_call: -
clone_size: many
v_call: TRBV12-3/TRBV12-4
j_call: TRBJ1-3
cdr3_nt: TGTGCCAGCAGTTACAGCCAGGGGATAAGGAACACCATATATTTT
cdr3_aa: CASSYSQGIRNTIYF

d_call: TRBD1
clone_size: many
v_call: TRBV12-3/TRBV12-4
j_call: TRBJ1-1
cdr3_nt: TGTGCCAGCAGTCCAGTAGGGGGCGCGAGGCGGACTGAAGCTTTCTTT
cdr3_aa: CASSPVGGARRTEAFF

d_call: -
clone_size: many
v_call: TRBV7-9
j_call: TRBJ2-7
cdr3_nt: TGTGCCAGCAGCTTAGCCGGCCCGTTTGGGCAGTACTTC
cdr3_aa: CASSLAGPFGQYF

d_call: -
clone_size: many
v_call: TRBV3-1
j_call: TRBJ2-1
cdr3_nt: TGTGCCAGCAGCCAAGAGGCGAGGGACCCATACAATGAGCAGTTCTTC
cdr3_aa: CASSQEARDPYNEQFF

d_call: -
clone_size: -
v_call: TRBV6-1
j_call: TRBJ1-5
cdr3_nt: TGTGCCACCGTGTTATCTGGGGTTTATAGCAATCAGCCCCAGCATTTT
cdr3_aa: CATVLSGVYSNQPQHF

d_call: -
clone_size: -
v_call: TRBV10-3
j_call: TRBJ1-1
cdr3_nt: TGTGCCATCAGTGAGTTTGGGGCAGACACTGAAGCTTTCTTT
cdr3_aa: CAISEFGADTEAFF

d_call: -
clone_size: -
v_call: TRBV20-1
j_call: TRBJ1-5
cdr3_nt: TGCAGTGCCACAACGGGACTCGATCAGCCCCAGCATTTT
cdr3_aa: CSATTGLDQPQHF

d_call: -
clone_size: many
v_call: TRBV28
j_call: TRBJ1-2
cdr3_nt: TGTGCCAGCAGTTTAGGCAGGGCCTATGGCTACACCTTC
cdr3_aa: CASSLGRAYGYTF

d_call: -
clone_size: few
v_call: TRBV6-1
j_call: TRBJ1-2
cdr3_nt: TGTGCCAGCAGACTAGGGGCAGATTGGTATGGCTACACCTTC
cdr3_aa: CASRLGADWYGYTF

d_call: -
clone_size: -
v_call: TRBV6-2/TRBV6-3
j_call: TRBJ2-2
cdr3_nt: TGTGCCAGCAGCCCATTTCTGGGAGCCACTTCGACTCCCAACACCGGGGAGCTGTTTTTT
cdr3_aa: CASSPFLGATSTPNTGELFF

d_call: TRBD2
clone_size: -
v_call: TRBV5-1
j_call: TRBJ2-7
cdr3_nt: TGCGCCAGCAGCCCGTCGACTAGCGAGACCTACGAGCAGTACTTC
cdr3_aa: CASSPSTSETYEQYF

d_call: -
clone_size: -
v_call: TRBV5-1
j_call: TRBJ1-1
cdr3_nt: TGCGCCAGCAGCTTGTGGGGGGTATCTACGAACACTGAAGCTTTCTTT
cdr3_aa: CASSLWGVSTNTEAFF

d_call: -
clone_size: many
v_call: TRBV7-2
j_call: TRBJ2-3
cdr3_nt: TGTGCCAGCAGCTCCCGAACTAGCACAGATACGCAGTATTTT
cdr3_aa: CASSSRTSTDTQYF

d_call: -
clone_size: -
v_call: TRBV27
j_call: TRBJ2-5
cdr3_nt: TGTGCCAGCAGCCGCAGGTCGCGGGAGACCCAGTACTTC
cdr3_aa: CASSRRSRETQYF

d_call: -
clone_size: few
v_call: TRBV28
j_call: TRBJ2-5
cdr3_nt: TGTGCCAGCACCCGAGGGGCTTCGGAGACCCAGCACTTC
cdr3_aa: CASTRGASETQHF

d_call: TRBD1
clone_size: many
v_call: TRBV4-3
j_call: TRBJ1-4
cdr3_nt: TGCGCCAGCAGCCACGACAGGGCTACCGAAAAACTGTTTTTT
cdr3_aa: CASSHDRATEKLFF

d_call: TRBD2
clone_size: many
v_call: TRBV2
j_call: TRBJ2-1
cdr3_nt: TGTGCCAGCAGATGGACTAGCGGGATCTCCTACAATGAGCAGTTCTTC
cdr3_aa: CASRWTSGISYNEQFF

d_call: -
clone_size: many
v_call: TRBV7-9
j_call: TRBJ2-7
cdr3_nt: TGTGCCAGCAGCTTAGCACCCCCCTACGAGCAGTACTTC
cdr3_aa: CASSLAPPYEQYF

d_call: -
clone_size: few
v_call: TRBV20-1
j_call: TRBJ2-7
cdr3_nt: TGCAGTGCTTCCTTCGACCTGGTGGGCGAGCAGTACTTC
cdr3_aa: CSASFDLVGEQYF

d_call: -
clone_size: -
v_call: TRBV5-6
j_call: TRBJ2-7
cdr3_nt: TGTGCCAGCAGCTTGAGTATTTACTCCTACGAGCAGTACTTC
cdr3_aa: CASSLSIYSYEQYF

d_call: -
clone_size: few
v_call: TRBV5-4
j_call: TRBJ2-3
cdr3_nt: TGTGCCAGCAGTGGAGGGCCTTACACAGATACGCAGTATTTT
cdr3_aa: CASSGGPYTDTQYF

d_call: TRBD1
clone_size: many
v_call: TRBV6-1
j_call: TRBJ1-1
cdr3_nt: TGTGCCAGCAGTGATCGACAGGGAGGGAACACTGAAGCTTTCTTT
cdr3_aa: CASSDRQGGNTEAFF

d_call: -
clone_size: many
v_call: TRBV6-2/TRBV6-3
j_call: TRBJ2-1
cdr3_nt: TGTGCCAGCAGTCCAAACCGAGGCCTAGGGGGAACCTACAATGAGCAGTTCTTC
cdr3_aa: CASSPNRGLGGTYNEQFF

d_call: -
clone_size: many
v_call: TRBV12-3/TRBV12-4
j_call: TRBJ2-7
cdr3_nt: TGTGCCAGCAGTCGGAGGCTCGAGCAGTACTTC
cdr3_aa: CASSRRLEQYF

d_call: TRBD2
clone_size: few
v_call: TRBV20-1
j_call: TRBJ2-1
cdr3_nt: TGCAGTGCTATAACACCGGGACTAGCCCGGGCCGAGCAGTTCTTC
cdr3_aa: CSAITPGLARAEQFF

d_call: -
clone_size: many
v_call: TRBV15
j_call: TRBJ2-3
cdr3_nt: TGTGCCACCAGCAGAGGGTCAGATACGCAGTATTTT
cdr3_aa: CATSRGSDTQYF

d_call: TRBD1
clone_size: many
v_call: TRBV15
j_call: TRBJ1-2
cdr3_nt: TGTGCCACCAGCAGAGTGAAGACAGGGGGCCGAGCTAACTATGGCTACACCTTC
cdr3_aa: CATSRVKTGGRANYGYTF

d_call: TRBD2
clone_size: few
v_call: TRBV14
j_call: TRBJ2-3
cdr3_nt: TGTGCCAGCAGCCCCATAGCGGGGGGCAATAAAGCTACGCAGTATTTT
cdr3_aa: CASSPIAGGNKATQYF

d_call: -
clone_size: -
v_call: TRBV6-1
j_call: TRBJ2-2
cdr3_nt: TGTGCCAGCAGAGTGGGGAAGTCCACCGGGGAGCTGTTTTTT
cdr3_aa: CASRVGKSTGELFF

d_call: -
clone_size: many
v_call: TRBV5-1
j_call: TRBJ2-7
cdr3_nt: TGCGCCAGCAGATGGGACAAGTACGAGCAGTACTTC
cdr3_aa: CASRWDKYEQYF

d_call: TRBD1
clone_size: -
v_call: TRBV11-1
j_call: TRBJ1-2
cdr3_nt: TGTGCCAGCAGCCCCCCCGTCTGGACAGGGGACGGGTATGGCTACACCTTC
cdr3_aa: CASSPPVWTGDGYGYTF

d_call: -
clone_size: many
v_call: TRBV7-2
j_call: TRBJ2-1
cdr3_nt: TGTGCCAGCAGCTTACTTGCGGCCGGGGATGAGCAGTTCTTC
cdr3_aa: CASSLLAAGDEQFF

d_call: -
clone_size: -
v_call: TRBV7-9
j_call: TRBJ2-6
cdr3_nt: TGTGCCAGCAGCTTCCAGACAGCTCGTGGCAACGTCCTGACTTTC
cdr3_aa: CASSFQTARGNVLTF

d_call: -
clone_size: many
v_call: TRBV29-1
j_call: TRBJ2-7
cdr3_nt: TGCAGCGTTGAAGATCGTGAAGGGGCTAGCAGAAACTTC
cdr3_aa: CSVEDREGASRNF

d_call: -
clone_size: many
v_call: TRBV5-1
j_call: TRBJ2-7
cdr3_nt: TGCGCCAGCAGCGGGGAAACCTACGAGCAGTACTTC
cdr3_aa: CASSGETYEQYF

d_call: TRBD2
clone_size: few
v_call: TRBV11-2
j_call: TRBJ2-1
cdr3_nt: TGTGCCAGCAGCTTAGGTCGGCTAGCGGGGGGGGGTGAGCAGTTCTTC
cdr3_aa: CASSLGRLAGGGEQFF

d_call: -
clone_size: many
v_call: TRBV18
j_call: TRBJ1-6
cdr3_nt: TGTGCCAGCTCCGGCCGGGGGAGCTCCTATAATTCACCCCTCCACTTT
cdr3_aa: CASSGRGSSYNSPLHF

d_call: -
clone_size: many
v_call: TRBV7-2
j_call: TRBJ1-1
cdr3_nt: TGTGCCAGCAGCTGGGGCATCTCAAACACTGAAGCTTTCTTT
cdr3_aa: CASSWGISNTEAFF

d_call: -
clone_size: many
v_call: TRBV24-1
j_call: TRBJ2-7
cdr3_nt: TGTGCCACCAGTGAGGGACGGAACGGCTACGAGCAGTACTTC
cdr3_aa: CATSEGRNGYEQYF

d_call: TRBD2
clone_size: -
v_call: TRBV4-1
j_call: TRBJ2-7
cdr3_nt: TGCGCCAGCAGCCGATCGACTAGCGTCTCCTACGAGCAGTACTTC
cdr3_aa: CASSRSTSVSYEQYF

d_call: -
clone_size: many
v_call: TRBV7-9
j_call: TRBJ2-7
cdr3_nt: TGTGCCAGCATTTATACCTGGGGTCCCTACGAGCAGTACTTC
cdr3_aa: CASIYTWGPYEQYF

d_call: TRBD1
clone_size: once
v_call: TRBV5-4
j_call: TRBJ2-1
cdr3_nt: TGTGCCAGCAGGCCGACAGGGGAAGGAAATGAGCAGTTCTTC
cdr3_aa: CASRPTGEGNEQFF

d_call: -
clone_size: -
v_call: TRBV7-8
j_call: TRBJ1-5
cdr3_nt: TGTGCCAGCAGCTTAGATCCGGGGGCGCGGCAGCCCCAGCATTTT
cdr3_aa: CASSLDPGARQPQHF

d_call: TRBD1
clone_size: -
v_call: TRBV10-3
j_call: TRBJ1-1
cdr3_nt: TGTGCCAGTAGGAACAGGGGGGATAAGAACACTGAAGCTTTCTTT
cdr3_aa: CASRNRGDKNTEAFF

d_call: -
clone_size: many
v_call: TRBV5-1
j_call: TRBJ1-2
cdr3_nt: TGCGCCAGCAGCCCAGGAGGGAACGGCTACACCTTC
cdr3_aa: CASSPGGNGYTF

d_call: -
clone_size: many
v_call: TRBV6-6
j_call: TRBJ1-2
cdr3_nt: TGTGCCAGCAGTTACTCACATTTAAACTATGGCTACACCTTC
cdr3_aa: CASSYSHLNYGYTF

d_call: TRBD1
clone_size: many
v_call: TRBV2
j_call: TRBJ1-1
cdr3_nt: TGTGCCAGCAGTGAAGCCCAACAGGGGGCTAGAGGGACTGAAGCTTTCTTT
cdr3_aa: CASSEAQQGARGTEAFF

d_call: -
clone_size: many
v_call: TRBV11-3
j_call: TRBJ2-5
cdr3_nt: TGTGCCAGCAGCTCCCCGGAGACCCAGTACTTC
cdr3_aa: CASSSPETQYF

d_call: TRBD2
clone_size: few
v_call: TRBV28
j_call: TRBJ2-3
cdr3_nt: TGTGCCAGCACCCGGGGACTAGCGGGAAGGGACGGGGATACGCAGTATTTT
cdr3_aa: CASTRGLAGRDGDTQYF

d_call: TRBD1
clone_size: many
v_call: TRBV24-1
j_call: TRBJ2-1
cdr3_nt: TGTGCCACCAGTGCATATTGGGACAGCAACAATGAGCAGTTCTTC
cdr3_aa: CATSAYWDSNNEQFF

d_call: -
clone_size: many
v_call: TRBV15
j_call: TRBJ1-1
cdr3_nt: TGTGCCACCAGCGTACACTTGAACACTGAAGCTTTCTTT
cdr3_aa: CATSVHLNTEAFF

d_call: -
clone_size: -
v_call: TRBV27
j_call: TRBJ2-7
cdr3_nt: TGTGCCAGCAGCCGGCTGAGGGGGGAGCAGTACTTC
cdr3_aa: CASSRLRGEQYF

d_call: -
clone_size: -
v_call: TRBV29-1
j_call: TRBJ2-1
cdr3_nt: TGCAGCGCTCTCGGAGGGCCGCTTTCCTACAATGAGCAGTTCTTC
cdr3_aa: CSALGGPLSYNEQFF

d_call: -
clone_size: -
v_call: TRBV10-3
j_call: TRBJ2-3
cdr3_nt: TGTGCCATCAGTCAAAGGAACCCTAGCACAGATACGCAGTATTTT
cdr3_aa: CAISQRNPSTDTQYF

d_call: -
clone_size: -
v_call: TRBV20-1
j_call: TRBJ2-4
cdr3_nt: TGCAGTGTTCCTGACAGTTTAACCAAAAACATTCAGTACTTC
cdr3_aa: CSVPDSLTKNIQYF

d_call: -
clone_size: many
v_call: TRBV2
j_call: TRBJ2-7
cdr3_nt: TGTGCCAGCAGGGGGGCTTACTACGAGCAGTACTTC
cdr3_aa: CASRGAYYEQYF